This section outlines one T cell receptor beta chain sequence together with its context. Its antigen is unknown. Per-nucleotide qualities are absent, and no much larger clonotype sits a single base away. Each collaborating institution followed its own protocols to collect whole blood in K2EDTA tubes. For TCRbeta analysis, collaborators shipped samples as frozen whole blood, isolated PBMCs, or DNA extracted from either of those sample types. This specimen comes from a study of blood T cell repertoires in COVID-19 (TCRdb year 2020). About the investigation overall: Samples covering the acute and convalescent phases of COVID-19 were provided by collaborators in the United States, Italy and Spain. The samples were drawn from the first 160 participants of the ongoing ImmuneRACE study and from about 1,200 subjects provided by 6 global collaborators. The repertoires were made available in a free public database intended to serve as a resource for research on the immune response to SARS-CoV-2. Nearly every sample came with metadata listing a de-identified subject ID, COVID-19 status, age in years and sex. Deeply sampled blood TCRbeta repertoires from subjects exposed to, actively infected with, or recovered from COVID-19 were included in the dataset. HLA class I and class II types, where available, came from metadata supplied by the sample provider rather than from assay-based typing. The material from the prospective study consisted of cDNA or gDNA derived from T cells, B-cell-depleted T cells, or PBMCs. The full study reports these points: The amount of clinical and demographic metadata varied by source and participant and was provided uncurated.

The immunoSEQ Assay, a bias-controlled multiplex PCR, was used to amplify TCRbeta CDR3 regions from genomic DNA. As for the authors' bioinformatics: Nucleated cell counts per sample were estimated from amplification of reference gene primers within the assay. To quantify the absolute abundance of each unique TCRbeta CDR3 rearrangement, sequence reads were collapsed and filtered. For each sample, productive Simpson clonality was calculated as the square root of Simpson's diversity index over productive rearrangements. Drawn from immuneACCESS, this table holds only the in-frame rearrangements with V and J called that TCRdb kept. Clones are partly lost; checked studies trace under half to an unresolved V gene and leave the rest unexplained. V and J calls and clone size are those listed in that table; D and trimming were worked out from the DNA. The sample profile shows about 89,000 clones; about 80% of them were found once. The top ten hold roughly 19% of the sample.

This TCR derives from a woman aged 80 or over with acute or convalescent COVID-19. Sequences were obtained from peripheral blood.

The CDR3 reads as follows: CASSLGVGDLNYGYTF. The DNA is TGCGCCAGCAGCTTGGGAGTAGGGGACTTGAACTATGGCTACACCTTC. The chain is made from TRBV5-1 and TRBJ1-2; a tentative D match to TRBD1 spans 5 bases. As encoded in the germline V gene, CDR1 is SGHRS while CDR2 is YFSETQ. The junction carries 14 bases between V and J, which are trimmed by 0 bases and 2 bases respectively. The CDR3 has 16 amino acids, counting the end cysteine and phenylalanine. The kept DNA is CDR3 alone, 48 bases in frame from the first base.